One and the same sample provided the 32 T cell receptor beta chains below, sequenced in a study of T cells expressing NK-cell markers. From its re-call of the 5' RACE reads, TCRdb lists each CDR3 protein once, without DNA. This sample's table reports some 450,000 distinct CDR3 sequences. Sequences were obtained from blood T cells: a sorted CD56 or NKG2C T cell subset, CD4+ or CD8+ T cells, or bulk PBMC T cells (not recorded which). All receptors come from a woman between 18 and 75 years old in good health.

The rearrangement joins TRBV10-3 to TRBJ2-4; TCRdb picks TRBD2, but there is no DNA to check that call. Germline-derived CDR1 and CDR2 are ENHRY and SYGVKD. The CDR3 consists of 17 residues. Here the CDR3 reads CAISPHISGGAKNIQYF.

This chain's CDR3 is CRGGPVNNYGYTF. The chain uses TRBV20-1 and TRBJ1-2; checking the TCRdb D call of TRBD1 is not possible without DNA. Germline values: CDR1 DFQATT, CDR2 SNEGSKA (reference sequence). CDR3 size: 13 residues.

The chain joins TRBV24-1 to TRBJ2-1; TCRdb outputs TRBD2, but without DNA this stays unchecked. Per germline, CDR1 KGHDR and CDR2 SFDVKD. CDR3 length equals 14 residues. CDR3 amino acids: CATSDYGGAHEQFF.

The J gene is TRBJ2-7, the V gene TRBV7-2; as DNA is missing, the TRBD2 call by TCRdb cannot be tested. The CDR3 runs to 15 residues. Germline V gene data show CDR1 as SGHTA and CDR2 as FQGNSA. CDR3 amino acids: CASSRGLAGGGEQYF. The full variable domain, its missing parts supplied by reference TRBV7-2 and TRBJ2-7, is GAGVSQSPSNKVTEKGKDVELRCDPISGHTALYWYRQSLGQGLEFLIYFQGNSAPDKSGLPSDRFSAERTGGSVSTLTIQRTQQEDSAVYLCASSRGLAGGGEQYFGPGTRLTVT.

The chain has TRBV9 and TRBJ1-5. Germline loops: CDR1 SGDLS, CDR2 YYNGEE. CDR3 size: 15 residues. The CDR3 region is CASSVGEYSNQPQHF.

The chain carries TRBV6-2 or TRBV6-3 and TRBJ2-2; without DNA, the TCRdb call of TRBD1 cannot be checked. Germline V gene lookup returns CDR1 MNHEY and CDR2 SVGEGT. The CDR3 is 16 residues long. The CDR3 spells CASRRQIRMSTGELFF.

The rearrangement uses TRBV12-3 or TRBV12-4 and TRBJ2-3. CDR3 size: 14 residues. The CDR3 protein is CASSLTVFTDTQYF.

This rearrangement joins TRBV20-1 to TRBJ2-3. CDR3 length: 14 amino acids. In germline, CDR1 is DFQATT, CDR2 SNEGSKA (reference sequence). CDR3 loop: CSARSLAGTDTQYF.

The CDR3 is CAWRRPIADTQYF. This rearrangement joins TRBV30 to TRBJ2-3; checking the TCRdb D call of TRBD1 is not possible without DNA. The CDR3 extends over 13 amino acids. In germline, CDR1 is GTSNPN, CDR2 SVGIG (reference sequence).

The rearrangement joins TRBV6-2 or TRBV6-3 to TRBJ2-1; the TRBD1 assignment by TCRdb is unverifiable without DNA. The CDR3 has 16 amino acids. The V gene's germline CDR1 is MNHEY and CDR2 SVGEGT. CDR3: CASSYPALTGRNEQFF.

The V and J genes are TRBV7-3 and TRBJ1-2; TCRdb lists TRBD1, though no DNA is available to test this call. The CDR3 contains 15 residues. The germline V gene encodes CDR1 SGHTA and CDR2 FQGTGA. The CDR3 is CASSPQPGSYYGYTF. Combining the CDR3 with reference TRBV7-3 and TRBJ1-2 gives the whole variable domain GAGVSQTPSNKVTEKGKYVELRCDPISGHTALYWYRQSLGQGPEFLIYFQGTGAADDSGLPNDRFFAVRPEGSVSTLKIQRTERGDSAVYLCASSPQPGSYYGYTFGSGTRLTVV.

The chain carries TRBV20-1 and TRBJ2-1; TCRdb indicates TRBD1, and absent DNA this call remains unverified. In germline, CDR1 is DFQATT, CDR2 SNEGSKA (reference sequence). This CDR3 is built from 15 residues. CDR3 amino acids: CSAPSTGVSYNEQFF.

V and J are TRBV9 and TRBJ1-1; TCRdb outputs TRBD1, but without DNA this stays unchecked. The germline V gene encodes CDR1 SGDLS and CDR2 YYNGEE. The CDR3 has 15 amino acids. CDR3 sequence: CASSRNDRPGAEAFF.

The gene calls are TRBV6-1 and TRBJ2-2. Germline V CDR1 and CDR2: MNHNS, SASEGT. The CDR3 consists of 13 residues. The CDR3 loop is CASTSTVPGELFF.

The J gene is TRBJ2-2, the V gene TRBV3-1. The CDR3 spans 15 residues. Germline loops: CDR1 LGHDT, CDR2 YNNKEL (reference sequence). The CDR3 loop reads CASSQVLGNTGELFF.

The CDR3 protein is CASSQPGPTEQYF. The chain employs TRBV7-2 and TRBJ2-7; TCRdb lists TRBD2, though no DNA is available to test this call. CDR3 size: 13 residues. CDR1 is SGHTA and CDR2 is FQGNSA in the germline V gene.

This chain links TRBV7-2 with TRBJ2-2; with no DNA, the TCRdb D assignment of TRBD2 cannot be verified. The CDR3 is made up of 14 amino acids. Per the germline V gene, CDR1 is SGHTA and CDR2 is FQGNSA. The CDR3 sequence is CASSLDLGPGELFF. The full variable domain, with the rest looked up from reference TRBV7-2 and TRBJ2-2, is GAGVSQSPSNKVTEKGKDVELRCDPISGHTALYWYRQSLGQGLEFLIYFQGNSAPDKSGLPSDRFSAERTGGSVSTLTIQRTQQEDSAVYLCASSLDLGPGELFFGEGSRLTVL.

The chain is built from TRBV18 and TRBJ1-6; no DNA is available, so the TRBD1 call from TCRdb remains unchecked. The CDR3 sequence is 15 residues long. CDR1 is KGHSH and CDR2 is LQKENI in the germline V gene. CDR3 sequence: CASSPLDRDNSPLHF.

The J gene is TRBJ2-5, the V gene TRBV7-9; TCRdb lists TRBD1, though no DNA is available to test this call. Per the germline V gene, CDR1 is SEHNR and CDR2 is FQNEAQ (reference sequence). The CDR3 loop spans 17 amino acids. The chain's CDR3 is CASSLVGPGGSQETQYF.

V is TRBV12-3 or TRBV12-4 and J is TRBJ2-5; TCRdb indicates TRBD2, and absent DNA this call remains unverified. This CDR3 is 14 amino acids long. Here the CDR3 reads CASSPLAGWETQYF.

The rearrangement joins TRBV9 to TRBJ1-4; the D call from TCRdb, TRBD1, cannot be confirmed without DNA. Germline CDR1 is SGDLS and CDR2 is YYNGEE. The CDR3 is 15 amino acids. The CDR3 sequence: CASSARQGSNEKLFF. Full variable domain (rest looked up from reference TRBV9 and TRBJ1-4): DSGVTQTPKHLITATGQRVTLRCSPRSGDLSVYWYQQSLDQGLQFLIQYYNGEERAKGNILERFSAQQFPDLHSELNLSSLELGDSALYFCASSARQGSNEKLFFGSGTQLSVL.

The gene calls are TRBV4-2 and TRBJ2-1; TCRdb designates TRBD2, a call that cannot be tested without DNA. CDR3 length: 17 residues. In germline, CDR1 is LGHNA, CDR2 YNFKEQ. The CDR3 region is CASSPFRWGLSYNEQFF.

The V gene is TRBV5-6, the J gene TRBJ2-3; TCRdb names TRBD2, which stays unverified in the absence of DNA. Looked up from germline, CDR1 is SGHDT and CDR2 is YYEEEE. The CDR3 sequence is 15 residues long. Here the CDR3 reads CASSSMRENTDTQYF.

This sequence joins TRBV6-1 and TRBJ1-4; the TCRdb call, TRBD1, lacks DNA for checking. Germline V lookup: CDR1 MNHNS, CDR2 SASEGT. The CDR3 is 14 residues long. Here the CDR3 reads CASNDRGPNEKLFF.

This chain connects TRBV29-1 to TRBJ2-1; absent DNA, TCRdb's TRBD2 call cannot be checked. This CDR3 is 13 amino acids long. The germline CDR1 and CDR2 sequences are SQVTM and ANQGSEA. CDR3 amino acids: CSAFPGLANEQFF.

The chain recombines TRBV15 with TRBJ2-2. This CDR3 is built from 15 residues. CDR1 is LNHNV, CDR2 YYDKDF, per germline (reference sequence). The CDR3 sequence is CATSRVPVNTGELFF.

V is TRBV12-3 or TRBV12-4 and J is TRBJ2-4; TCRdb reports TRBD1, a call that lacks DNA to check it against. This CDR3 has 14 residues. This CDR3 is CASSTGTDKNIQYF.

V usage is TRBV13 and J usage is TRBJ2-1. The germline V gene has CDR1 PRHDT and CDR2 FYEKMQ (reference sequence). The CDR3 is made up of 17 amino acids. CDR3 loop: CASSLGLRGLAYNEQFF.

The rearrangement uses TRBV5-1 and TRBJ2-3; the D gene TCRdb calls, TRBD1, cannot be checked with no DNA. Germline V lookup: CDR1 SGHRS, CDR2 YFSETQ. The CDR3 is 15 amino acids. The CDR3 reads CASSREGQGTDTQYF.

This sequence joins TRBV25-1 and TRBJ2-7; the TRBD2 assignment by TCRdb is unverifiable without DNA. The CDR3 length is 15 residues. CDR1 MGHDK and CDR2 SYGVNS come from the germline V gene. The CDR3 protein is CASRDLGLADSEQYF.

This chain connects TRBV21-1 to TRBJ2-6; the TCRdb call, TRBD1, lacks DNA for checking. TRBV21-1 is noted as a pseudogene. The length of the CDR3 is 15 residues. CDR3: CASTPTGFGANVLTF.

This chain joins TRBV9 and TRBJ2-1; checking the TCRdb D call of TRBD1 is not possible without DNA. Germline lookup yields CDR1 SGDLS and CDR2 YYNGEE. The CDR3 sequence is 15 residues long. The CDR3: CASSVAPLGRNEQFF.